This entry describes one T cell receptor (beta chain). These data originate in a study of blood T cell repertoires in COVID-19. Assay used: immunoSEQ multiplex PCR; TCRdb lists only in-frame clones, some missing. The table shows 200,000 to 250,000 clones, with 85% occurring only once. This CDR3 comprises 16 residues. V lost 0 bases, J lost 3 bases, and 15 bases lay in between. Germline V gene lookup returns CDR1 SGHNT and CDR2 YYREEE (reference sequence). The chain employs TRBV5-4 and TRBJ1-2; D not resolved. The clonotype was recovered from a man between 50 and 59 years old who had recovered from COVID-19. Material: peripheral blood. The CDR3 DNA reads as TGTGCCAGCAGCTTGGCCTACCCCGAGTTGGACTATGGCTACACCTTC. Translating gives CASSLAYPELDYGYTF.